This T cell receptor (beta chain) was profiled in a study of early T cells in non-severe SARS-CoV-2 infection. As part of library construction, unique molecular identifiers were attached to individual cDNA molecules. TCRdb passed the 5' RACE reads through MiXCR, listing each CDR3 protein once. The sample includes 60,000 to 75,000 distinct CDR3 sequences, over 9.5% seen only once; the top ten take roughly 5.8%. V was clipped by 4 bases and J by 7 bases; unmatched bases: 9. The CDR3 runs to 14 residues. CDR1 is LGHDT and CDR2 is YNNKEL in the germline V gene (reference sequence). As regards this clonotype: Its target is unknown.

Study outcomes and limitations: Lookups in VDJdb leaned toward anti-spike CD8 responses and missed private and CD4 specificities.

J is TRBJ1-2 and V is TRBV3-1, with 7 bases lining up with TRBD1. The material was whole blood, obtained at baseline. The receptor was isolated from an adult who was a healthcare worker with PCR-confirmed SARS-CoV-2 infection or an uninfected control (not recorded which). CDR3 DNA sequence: TGTGCCAGCAGCCCGCCGGGACAGTCAGCTGGCTACACCTTC. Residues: CASSPPGQSAGYTF.